The entry that follows covers one TCR beta chain sequence. The data were taken from a study of blood T cell repertoires in COVID-19. Study information: Italy, Spain and the United States were the sources of the convalescent and acute COVID-19 samples. Sources were T cells, B-cell-depleted T cells, or PBMCs; the material itself was cDNA or gDNA.

This CDR3 contains 14 residues. CDR1 and CDR2 from the germline V gene are MDHEN and SYDVKM. Between the trimmed V and J ends, which lost 5 bases and 4 bases, there was a span of 14 bases. Original handling: Amplification with reference gene primers provided the estimates of nucleated cell counts. Generated by immunoSEQ multiplex PCR, the TCRdb table keeps only in-frame clones and is missing some. That table furnishes V, J and clone size, whereas the DNA furnished D and trimming. Here the sample spans about 81,000 clones, approximately 82% being singletons. The chain employs TRBV28 and TRBJ2-5; a weak D match, TRBD1 (6 bases). This clonotype originated in a man in his 60s with acute or convalescent COVID-19. Source material: peripheral blood. The CDR3 nucleotides are TGTGCCAGCAGTAGAGGACAGAGGCGAGAGACCCAGTACTTC. Translation gives CASSRGQRRETQYF.